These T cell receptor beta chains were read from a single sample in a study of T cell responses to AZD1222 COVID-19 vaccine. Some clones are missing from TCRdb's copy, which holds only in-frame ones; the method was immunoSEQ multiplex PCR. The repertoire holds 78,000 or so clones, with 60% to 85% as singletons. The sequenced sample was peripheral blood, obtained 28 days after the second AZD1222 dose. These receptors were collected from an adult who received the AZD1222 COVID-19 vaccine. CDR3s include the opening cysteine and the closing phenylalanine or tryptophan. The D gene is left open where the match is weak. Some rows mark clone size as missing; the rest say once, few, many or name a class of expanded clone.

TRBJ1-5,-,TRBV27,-,TGTGCCAGCAGTTTAGATAGCAATCAGCCCCAGCATTTT,CASSLDSNQPQHF
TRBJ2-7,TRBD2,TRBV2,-,TGTGCCAGCAGGGGGACTAGCGGAGTCTCGGAGCAGTACTTC,CASRGTSGVSEQYF
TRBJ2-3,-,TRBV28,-,TGTGCCAGCAGTTCGGACCGTTACACAGATACGCAGTATTTT,CASSSDRYTDTQYF
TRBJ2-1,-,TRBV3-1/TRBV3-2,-,TGTGCCAGCAGCTACGGGGTGGTCGATGAGCAGTTCTTC,CASSYGVVDEQFF
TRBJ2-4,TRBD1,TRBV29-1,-,TGCAGCGCTGGGACAGTCAACATTCAGTACTTC,CSAGTVNIQYF
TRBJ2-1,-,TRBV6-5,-,TGTGCCAGCAGTTCCCGACTAGGTGCAGGTGAGCAGTTCTTC,CASSSRLGAGEQFF
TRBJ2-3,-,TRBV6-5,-,TGTGCCAGCAAACCAGCGGGCACAGATACGCAGTATTTT,CASKPAGTDTQYF
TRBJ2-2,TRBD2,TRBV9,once,TGTGCCAGCAGCGTACCTTCTAGCGGGAGGGCCACCGGGGAGCTGTTTTTT,CASSVPSSGRATGELFF
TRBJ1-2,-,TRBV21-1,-,TGTGCCCGCATGGGTGGCTACACCTTC,CARMGGYTF
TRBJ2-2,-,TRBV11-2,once,TGTGCCAGCAGGGTGACAGGCGCGAACACCGGGGAGCTGTTTTTT,CASRVTGANTGELFF
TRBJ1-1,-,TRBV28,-,TGTGCCAGCAGTTTATCTTTAGGTATGGTGCGACAGGAGAACACTGAAGCTTTCTTT,CASSLSLGMVRQENTEAFF
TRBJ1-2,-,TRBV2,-,TGTGCCAGCAGTGAACAGGACATTACCACACCTAACTATGGCTACACCTTC,CASSEQDITTPNYGYTF
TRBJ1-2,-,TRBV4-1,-,TGCGCCAGCAGCCAAGATACCGGGGATCGCTATGGCTACACCTTC,CASSQDTGDRYGYTF
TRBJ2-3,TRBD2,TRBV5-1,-,TGCGCCAGCAGCCATAGCGGGAGGCCCCCGGTGGATACGCAGTATTTT,CASSHSGRPPVDTQYF
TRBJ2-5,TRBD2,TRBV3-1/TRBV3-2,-,TGTGCCAGCAGCCAAGAGATCCTCGGCGGGGGGCTGGAACCGGATGGTCCCGAGACCCAGTACTTC,CASSQEILGGGLEPDGPETQYF
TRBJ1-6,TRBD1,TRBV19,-,TGTGCCAGTCATGACCGGACAGGGCTAAGATCACCCCTCCACTTT,CASHDRTGLRSPLHF
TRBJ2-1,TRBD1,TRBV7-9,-,TGTGCCAGCAGCCCCTGGACAGGGGATGAGCAGTTCTTC,CASSPWTGDEQFF
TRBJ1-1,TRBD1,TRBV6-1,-,TGTGCCAGCAGTGACAGACAGGGGGCATTATTCGGCACTGAAGCTTTCTTT,CASSDRQGALFGTEAFF
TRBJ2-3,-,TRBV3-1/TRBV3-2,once,TGTGCCAGCAGCCAAGATCTTAGCGGAGATAGCACAGATACGCAGTATTTT,CASSQDLSGDSTDTQYF